This note documents a single T cell receptor (beta chain) sequence. What it binds is not known. The protocol was immunoSEQ multiplex PCR, while the TCRdb copy is restricted to in-frame clones and leaves out a portion. The repertoire holds 400,000 to 500,000 clones, with roughly 78% as singletons. The sample comes from a study of shared clonotypes between healthy human individuals. Study outcomes and limitations: Deeper or shallower sequencing was expected to change how clonotypes are shared among donors.

Germline CDR1 reads SGHDN; CDR2 reads FVKESK. The trim removed 1 base at V and 5 bases at J, leaving 2 bases unmatched. The CDR3 loop spans 14 amino acids. All donors qualified as healthy HIV-negative adults and had experienced no recent acute infections or vaccinations. Only Caucasian adults living in Nashville, Tennessee served as donors. Each unsorted sample relied on roughly 82 million PBMCs as its source of genomic DNA. This TCR was recovered from a woman aged 40 to 49 in good health. Some clones in this sample may be carry-over from other donors' samples. The rearrangement links TRBV14 to TRBJ2-7; 10 bases align to TRBD1. The specimen was PBMCs. CDR3 bases: TGTGCCAGCAGCCAAGTGACAGGGGGCGACGAGCAGTACTTC. Its translation is CASSQVTGGDEQYF. Combining the CDR3 with reference TRBV14 and TRBJ2-7 gives the whole variable domain EAGVTQFPSHSVIEKGQTVTLRCDPISGHDNLYWYRRVMGKEIKFLLHFVKESKQDESGMPNNRFLAERTGGTYSTLKVQPAELEDSGVYFCASSQVTGGDEQYFGPGTRLTVT.